This T cell receptor beta chain comes out of a study of beta chain features in type 1 diabetes. Points on this clone: What it binds is unknown.

Study outcomes and limitations: Type 1 diabetes patients had TCRB CDR3s that were shorter (moderately but significantly so) in all four CD4+ subsets.

CDR3 length: 12 amino acids. V was shortened by 5 bases and J by 5 bases, with 7 bases between the two germline ends. Per the germline V gene, CDR1 is ENHRY and CDR2 is SYGVKD. The isolated RNA, all of it, was reverse transcribed, so expressed TCRB transcripts were what got sequenced. Some clones are missing from TCRdb's copy, which holds only in-frame ones; the method was immunoSEQ multiplex PCR. Seen here are about 130,000 clones, about 10% observed once, and the top ten hold around 0.63%. This clonotype was sampled from a man aged 18 to 29 in good health. The sequencing sample was made of central memory CD4+ T cells from blood. This sequence joins TRBV10-3 and TRBJ1-5, with D perhaps matching TRBD1 (6 bases). The CDR3 sequence: CAISKGDQPQHF. As DNA, the CDR3 is TGTGCCATCAGTAAGGGGGATCAGCCCCAGCATTTT.